The next 5 T cell receptor beta chains were all read from a single sample in a study of blood T cell repertoires in COVID-19. TCRdb's copy holds only in-frame clones and misses some; the assay was immunoSEQ multiplex PCR. Found here are more than 150,000 clones, roughly nine tenths of them singletons; the top ten hold 0.53%. Sequences were obtained from peripheral blood. The receptors stem from a man in his fifties with acute or convalescent COVID-19.

The V and J genes are TRBV7-3 and TRBJ2-7; TRBD2 agrees at 11 bases. J was trimmed by 3 bases and V by 5 bases; bases with no gene match: 3. CDR1 and CDR2 from the germline V gene are SGHTA and FQGTGA. This CDR3 spans 14 amino acids. The CDR3 reads CASSETSGSYEQYF. CDR3 coding DNA: TGTGCCAGCAGCGAAACTAGCGGGAGCTACGAGCAGTACTTC. The full variable domain, its missing parts supplied by reference TRBV7-3 and TRBJ2-7, is GAGVSQTPSNKVTEKGKYVELRCDPISGHTALYWYRQSLGQGPEFLIYFQGTGAADDSGLPNDRFFAVRPEGSVSTLKIQRTERGDSAVYLCASSETSGSYEQYFGPGTRLTVT.

The J gene is TRBJ2-1, the V gene TRBV27, with 8 bases lining up with TRBD1. V lost 10 bases and J lost 4; bases outside the gene matches: 12. This CDR3 is 15 amino acids long. From germline, CDR1 is MNHEY and CDR2 SMNVEV (reference sequence). The CDR3 loop reads CATKTGTGEYNEQFF. The CDR3 region has the DNA TGTGCCACCAAAACCGGGACAGGAGAATACAATGAGCAGTTCTTC.

J is TRBJ1-4 and V is TRBV28; no reliable D call. Germline V gene lookup returns CDR1 MDHEN and CDR2 SYDVKM. This CDR3 is built from 15 residues. V was shortened by 5 bases and J by 0 bases, with 10 bases between the two germline ends. The DNA for the CDR3 is TGTGCCAGCAGTCTAGGGAGTCCAACTAATGAAAAACTGTTTTTT. Its translation is CASSLGSPTNEKLFF. Looking up the rest from reference TRBV28 and TRBJ1-4 gives the full variable domain: DVKVTQSSRYLVKRTGEKVFLECVQDMDHENMFWYRQDPGLGLRLIYFSYDVKMKEKGDIPEGYSVSREKKERFSLILESASTNQTSMYLCASSLGSPTNEKLFFGSGTQLSVL.

The CDR3: CAISESGPVGQPQHF. In nucleotides, the CDR3 is TGTGCCATCAGTGAGTCTGGGCCGGTCGGTCAGCCCCAGCATTTT. The chain recombines TRBV10-3 with TRBJ1-5; no clear D gene. CDR1 is ENHRY and CDR2 is SYGVKD in the germline V gene. The V and J ends lost 0 bases and 6 bases respectively, with 12 bases between them. The CDR3 totals 15 residues.

The rearrangement uses TRBV24-1 and TRBJ1-5; 11 bases are a match to TRBD1. The CDR3 covers 17 residues. Germline CDR1 and CDR2: KGHDR and SFDVKD. V lost 4 bases and J lost 7; bases outside the gene matches: 11. The CDR3 DNA reads TGTGCCACCAGTGACCCGGGACAGGGGGGGTTTCGGCAGCCCCAGCATTTT. Protein sequence: CATSDPGQGGFRQPQHF.